Following are 4 T cell receptor beta chains from one sample sequenced in a study of T cell repertoires in cytomegalovirus infection. TCRdb independently ran MiXCR on the reads; one entry per CDR3 protein. The sample consists of about 830,000 distinct CDR3 sequences, approximately 29% of them appearing once. Which antigens these TCRs recognize remains unknown. Source: cultured CD8+ T cells from PBMCs, taken from culture after CMV antigen stimulation. The receptors derive from a human donor in good health (CMV status not recorded). Some clones in this sample may be carry-over from other donors' samples.

The sample holds many counts of this clonotype. J is TRBJ1-6 and V is TRBV7-2; D call uncertain. This CDR3 region has 15 residues. Germline-derived CDR1 and CDR2 are SGHTA and FQGNSA. V was clipped by 6 bases and J by 6 bases, with 15 bases between them. CDR3 loop: CASSGVPSSNSPLHF. CDR3 DNA: TGTGCCAGCAGTGGGGTACCCTCGTCTAATTCACCCCTCCACTTT.

The count of this clonotype is one. This chain uses TRBV27 with TRBJ1-4; D uncertain. Germline V gene sequence: CDR1 MNHEY, CDR2 SMNVEV (reference sequence). V shed 7 bases and J shed 8 bases, with 17 bases lying between them. The CDR3 length is 14 residues. CDR3 sequence reads: CASTAGGASEKLFF. For the CDR3, the DNA is TGTGCCAGCACAGCCGGCGGAGCGTCCGAAAAACTGTTTTTT.

This clonotype appeared a few times. CDR3 sequence (DNA): TGTGCCAGCAGCCCCTGGGGTGTGGACACTGAAGCTTTCTTT. Translating it yields CASSPWGVDTEAFF. This rearrangement joins TRBV6-2 or TRBV6-3 to TRBJ1-1; D gene uncertain. The CDR3 spans 14 residues. CDR1 and CDR2 (germline): MNHEY, SVGEGT. V was shortened by 6 bases and J by 3 bases, with 14 bases between the two germline ends.

The rearrangement uses TRBV6-5 and TRBJ2-7; TRBD2 aligns across 8 bases. After removal of 6 bases from V and 3 bases from J, the junction contained 10 bases not matched to a gene. The CDR3 totals 15 residues. CDR1 MNHEY and CDR2 SVGAGI come from the germline V gene. The CDR3 nucleotides read TGTGCCAGCAGGAGGAGGCGGGGGGCCGGCTACGAGCAGTACGTC. It specifies CASRRRRGAGYEQYV.